This passage covers 25 T cell receptor beta chains from one sample sequenced in a study of T cells in Graves' hyperthyroidism and ophthalmopathy. TCR beta CDR3 sequences were amplified from RNA transcripts. The HTBI primer set was used in a first-round RT-PCR of the TCR CDR3. A single record per CDR3 protein comes from TCRdb applying MiXCR to the multiplex PCR reads. Of 500,000 to 550,000 distinct CDR3 sequences in the sample, more than 20% are singletons; the top ten hold around 27%. The sequencing input was blood. The receptors were gathered from a man aged 18 to 35 with Graves' hyperthyroidism.

The chain combines TRBV4-1 with TRBJ1-3; TRBD1 might be the D (6 bases). Germline values: CDR1 MGHRA, CDR2 YSYEKL. V lost 2 bases and J 4 bases, leaving 12 bases between the germline ends. The CDR3 totals 15 residues. The CDR3, as DNA: TGCGCCAGCAGCCAACGGGGGGGGCTAGGAAACACCATATATTTT. Its translation: CASSQRGGLGNTIYF.

This clonotype has just a few counts. V usage is TRBV11-2 and J usage is TRBJ2-4, with 8 bases matching TRBD2. Germline V gene sequence: CDR1 SGHAT, CDR2 FQNNGV. V was pared by 7 bases and J by 14 bases, with 19 bases of the junction left unmatched. The CDR3 is 15 residues long. CDR3: CASTGQEGLAGPKYF. Here the CDR3 DNA reads TGTGCCAGCACGGGGCAGGAAGGGCTAGCGGGTCCGAAGTACTTC. The full variable domain, with the rest looked up from reference TRBV11-2 and TRBJ2-4, is EAGVAQSPRYKIIEKRQSVAFWCNPISGHATLYWYQQILGQGPKLLIQFQNNGVVDDSQLPKDRFSAERLKGVDSTLKIQPAKLEDSAVYLCASTGQEGLAGPKYFGAGTRLSVL.

This chain connects TRBV6-1 to TRBJ2-5, with 8 bases identical to TRBD1. There are 17 residues in the CDR3. Germline CDR1 MNHNS, CDR2 SASEGT. V was pared by 7 bases and J by 4 bases, with 17 bases of the junction left unmatched. This CDR3 is CASNIQRTGRGGETQYF. The CDR3 nucleotides are TGTGCCAGCAACATACAACGGACAGGGCGGGGAGGAGAGACCCAGTACTTC.

The table lists this clonotype with many counts. This chain joins TRBV5-1 and TRBJ2-1; 9 bases align to TRBD1. Germline-derived CDR1 and CDR2 are SGHRS and YFSETQ. V trimming: 4 bases; J trimming: 8 bases; junction bases outside the gene matches: 13. The CDR3 covers 16 residues. The CDR3 loop reads CASSPEQGARSDEQFF. CDR3 bases: TGCGCCAGCAGCCCCGAACAGGGGGCGCGGAGTGATGAGCAGTTCTTC. The entire variable domain, with the rest obtained from reference TRBV5-1 and TRBJ2-1, is as follows: KAGVTQTPRYLIKTRGQQVTLSCSPISGHRSVSWYQQTPGQGLQFLFEYFSETQRNKGNFPGRFSGRQFSNSRSEMNVSTLELGDSALYLCASSPEQGARSDEQFFGPGTRLTVL.

Regarding this clonotype: A much larger clone is a single base away; this may be a read error. This chain uses TRBV19 with TRBJ1-1, with D uncertain. This CDR3 is 15 amino acids long. In germline, CDR1 is LNHDA, CDR2 SQIVND (reference sequence). CDR3 sequence (DNA): TGTGCCAGTAGCCCCCGGACGGCCCGGCACACTGGAGCTTTCTTT. Its translation is CASSPRTARHTGAFF. The full variable domain, with the rest looked up from reference TRBV19 and TRBJ1-1, is DGGITQSPKYLFRKEGQNVTLSCEQNLNHDAMYWYRQDPGQGLRLIYYSQIVNDFQKGDIAEGYSVSREKKESFPLTVTSAQKNPTAFYLCASSPRTARHTGAFFGQGTRLTVV.

This clonotype has more than one count but fewer than ten. This chain connects TRBV24-1 to TRBJ2-3; maybe TRBD2 (6 bases). Per germline, CDR1 KGHDR and CDR2 SFDVKD. This CDR3 comprises 17 residues. V lost 4 bases and J 0 bases, leaving 16 bases between the germline ends. Here the CDR3 reads CATSDPSVGTSTDTQYF. CDR3 DNA: TGTGCCACCAGTGACCCCTCCGTCGGGACTAGCACAGATACGCAGTATTTT.

This clonotype was detected many times. J is TRBJ1-1 and V is TRBV12-3 or TRBV12-4; D is ambiguous. The CDR3 contains 15 residues. V lost 5 bases to trimming and J lost 0 bases, with 13 bases between them. Here the CDR3 reads CASSQTNSMNTEAFF. CDR3 in DNA: TGTGCCAGCAGTCAAACGAACAGTATGAACACTGAAGCTTTCTTT.

Of note for this clonotype: A much larger clone lies one base from this, so it may be a read error. The chain uses TRBV6-4 and TRBJ1-5, with D possibly TRBD1 on 5 matching bases. This CDR3 comprises 14 residues. The V gene lost 5 bases and the J gene lost 4 bases, with 12 bases spanning the gap. Germline CDR1 MRHNA, CDR2 SNTAGT. The CDR3 DNA follows: TGTGCCAGCAGTTACGCAGGGTTTAATCAGCCCCAGCATTTT. Protein: CASSYAGFNQPQHF.

This clonotype was counted at least ten times. This rearrangement joins TRBV19 to TRBJ2-7; 9 positions agree with TRBD1. This CDR3 spans 15 amino acids. The germline V gene has CDR1 LNHDA and CDR2 SQIVND (reference sequence). J lost 3 bases, V lost 5 bases, and 8 bases had no gene match. CDR3 protein: CASSPIPGQGYEQYF. Here the CDR3 DNA reads TGTGCCAGTAGTCCGATACCGGGACAGGGCTACGAGCAGTACTTC.

Note on this clonotype: One end of the junction does not line up with germline, which may come from a read error. CDR3 amino acids: CASRSQMNTEAFF. CDR3 DNA sequence: TGTGCCAGCCGGTCGCAAATGAACACTGAAGCCTTCTTT. The rearrangement links TRBV6-1 to TRBJ1-1; no reliable D call. This CDR3 region has 13 residues. The germline gives CDR1 MNHNS, CDR2 SASEGT.

In its sample, this clonotype was seen many times. The chain is built from TRBV10-3 and TRBJ2-3; no reliable D call. Trimming took off 8 bases at V and 0 bases at J, with 9 bases between the two ends. The length of the CDR3 is 13 residues. Germline V gene data show CDR1 as ENHRY and CDR2 as SYGVKD. CDR3 nucleotides: TGTGCCATCGCGGAAGGAAGCACAGATACGCAGTATTTT. Translation: CAIAEGSTDTQYF.

The chain links TRBV11-2 to TRBJ2-7; 13 nucleotides agree with TRBD2. From germline, CDR1 is SGHAT and CDR2 FQNNGV. V lost 5 bases and J lost 5; bases outside the gene matches: 9. This CDR3 is 16 amino acids long. The CDR3 loop is CASSETSGRALNEQYF. In DNA form, the CDR3 reads TGTGCCAGCAGCGAAACTAGCGGGAGGGCCCTGAACGAGCAGTACTTC. Looking up the rest from reference TRBV11-2 and TRBJ2-7 gives the full variable domain: EAGVAQSPRYKIIEKRQSVAFWCNPISGHATLYWYQQILGQGPKLLIQFQNNGVVDDSQLPKDRFSAERLKGVDSTLKIQPAKLEDSAVYLCASSETSGRALNEQYFGPGTRLTVT.

At least ten counts were recorded for this clonotype. V usage is TRBV20-1 and J usage is TRBJ2-5, with 7 nucleotides matching TRBD1. The J segment lost 2 bases and the V segment lost 2 bases, leaving 5 bases of the junction unmatched. Germline V gives CDR1 DFQATT, CDR2 SNEGSKA (reference sequence). The CDR3 is 14 amino acids. Here the CDR3 DNA reads TGCAGTGCTAGAACAGGGGACCAACAAGAGACCCAGTACTTC. This encodes CSARTGDQQETQYF.

Ten or more counts support this clonotype. This rearrangement joins TRBV2 to TRBJ1-2; D gene unclear. Germline V CDR1 and CDR2: SNHLY, FYNNEI. V was pared by 1 base and J by 4 bases, with 10 bases between. The CDR3 runs 14 residues. The CDR3: CASSEEPGGYGYTF. CDR3 sequence (DNA): TGTGCCAGCAGTGAAGAACCGGGCGGCTATGGCTACACCTTC.

This clonotype has a count of ten or more. This sequence joins TRBV28 and TRBJ2-7, with D tentatively TRBD2 (5 bases). The CDR3 extends over 12 amino acids. Deletions cut 5 bases from V and 7 bases from J, with 12 bases between. Germline CDR1 MDHEN, CDR2 SYDVKM. In nucleotides, the CDR3 is TGTGCCAGCAGTCTCGACTGGAGGGAGCAGTACTTC. As protein: CASSLDWREQYF.

J is TRBJ1-3 and V is TRBV12-3 or TRBV12-4; D remains unclear. The CDR3 extends over 12 amino acids. The V end lost 6 bases, the J end lost 4 bases, and 7 bases lay between the germline ends. DNA of the CDR3: TGTGCCAGCAGCTCCGACGGAAACACCATATATTTT. Translating it yields CASSSDGNTIYF.

This clonotype was detected only a few times. This rearrangement joins TRBV24-1 to TRBJ1-1; D gene uncertain. CDR1 and CDR2 (germline): KGHDR, SFDVKD. The CDR3 is 11 residues long. Between the trimmed V and J ends, which lost 4 bases and 9 bases, there was a span of 8 bases. The CDR3 loop reads CATSDLHQAFF. CDR3 bases: TGTGCCACCAGTGACTTACACCAAGCTTTCTTT.

This clonotype was recorded at least ten times. V is TRBV2 and J is TRBJ2-7; D call uncertain. This CDR3 spans 12 amino acids. CDR1 is SNHLY, CDR2 FYNNEI, per germline. Trimming pared 9 bases from V and 0 bases from J, leaving 9 bases between. CDR3 sequence (DNA): TGTGCCAGTGTGGTAAGCTCCTACGAGCAGTACTTC. This codes for CASVVSSYEQYF.

This clonotype was counted many times. This rearrangement joins TRBV20-1 to TRBJ1-5; the D gene is possibly TRBD1 (6 bases). The CDR3 is 14 residues long. Germline-derived CDR1 and CDR2 are DFQATT and SNEGSKA (reference sequence). The ends were cut back, 3 bases at V and 1 base at J, with 10 bases in the middle. The chain's CDR3 is CSASETGSNQPQHF. The CDR3 DNA reads as TGCAGTGCTAGTGAAACAGGGAGCAATCAGCCCCAGCATTTT.

The V call is TRBV2, the J call TRBJ1-5; unclear D gene. CDR1 and CDR2 from the germline V gene are SNHLY and FYNNEI. The CDR3 is made up of 15 amino acids. V was trimmed by 3 bases and J by 1 base, leaving 10 bases between them. CDR3 in amino acids: CASSEFLGSNQPQHF. DNA for the CDR3: TGTGCCAGCAGTGAGTTTCTAGGGAGCAATCAGCCCCAGCATTTT.

This clonotype came up many times. The chain recombines TRBV20-1 with TRBJ1-2; the D is unclear. V was trimmed by 7 bases and J by 6 bases, leaving 18 bases between them. CDR1 and CDR2 from the germline V gene are DFQATT and SNEGSKA (reference sequence). The CDR3 length is 13 residues. CDR3 in amino acids: CSVTRSSGDGYTF. CDR3 nucleotide sequence: TGCAGTGTCACTAGATCGTCCGGAGATGGCTACACCTTC.

This chain connects TRBV2 to TRBJ2-2; TRBD2 agrees at 9 bases. The V gene's germline CDR1 is SNHLY and CDR2 FYNNEI. The CDR3 sequence is 15 residues long. V lost 10 bases to trimming and J lost 2 bases; unmatched junction nucleotides: 8. The CDR3 reads CAIVSGGRNTGELFF. The CDR3 DNA reads as TGTGCCATAGTTAGCGGGGGCCGAAACACCGGGGAGCTGTTTTTT.

The rearrangement joins TRBV12-3 or TRBV12-4 to TRBJ2-5; a weak D match, TRBD2 (5 bases). The CDR3 extends over 13 amino acids. V was shortened by 8 bases and J by 5 bases, with 15 bases between the two germline ends. This chain's CDR3 is CASRPNIAETQYF. The CDR3 DNA reads as TGTGCCAGCCGACCAAACATAGCGGAGACCCAGTACTTC.

This clonotype was found once. This clone may be a read error of a much larger clone one base away. The genes are TRBV12-3 or TRBV12-4 and TRBJ2-5, with a weak D call TRBD1 (5 bases). CDR3 length: 16 amino acids. CDR3 protein: CASSDSGKVLQESQYF. The CDR3 coding sequence is TGTGCCAGCAGCGACAGTGGTAAAGTGCTCCAAGAGAGCCAGTACTTC.

Ten or more counts support this clonotype. This chain joins TRBV5-6 and TRBJ1-5, with 7 bases fitting TRBD1. The CDR3 totals 16 residues. V lost 4 bases to trimming and J lost 7 bases; unmatched junction nucleotides: 14. From germline, CDR1 is SGHDT and CDR2 YYEEEE. CDR3 coding DNA: TGTGCCAGCAGCAAGGGACAGACAATCGGGGAACAGCCCCAGCATTTT. As protein: CASSKGQTIGEQPQHF.